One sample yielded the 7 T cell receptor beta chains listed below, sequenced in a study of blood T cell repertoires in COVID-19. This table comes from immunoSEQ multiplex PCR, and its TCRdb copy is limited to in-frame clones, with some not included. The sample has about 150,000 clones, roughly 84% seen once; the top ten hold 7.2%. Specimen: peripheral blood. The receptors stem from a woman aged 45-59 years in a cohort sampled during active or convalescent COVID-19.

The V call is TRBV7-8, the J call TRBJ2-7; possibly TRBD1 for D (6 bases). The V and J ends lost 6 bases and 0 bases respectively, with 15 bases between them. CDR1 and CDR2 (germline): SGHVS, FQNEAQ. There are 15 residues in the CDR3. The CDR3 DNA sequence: TGTGCCAGCAGTTTTCTAACAGGGACCTCCTACGAGCAGTACTTC. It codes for CASSFLTGTSYEQYF.

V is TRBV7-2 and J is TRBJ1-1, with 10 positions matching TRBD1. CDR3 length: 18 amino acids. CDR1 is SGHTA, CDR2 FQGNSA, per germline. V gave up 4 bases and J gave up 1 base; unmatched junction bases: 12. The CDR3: CASSSRYSGTGANTEAFF. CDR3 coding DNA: TGTGCCAGCAGCTCAAGATATTCCGGGACAGGGGCGAACACTGAAGCTTTCTTT.

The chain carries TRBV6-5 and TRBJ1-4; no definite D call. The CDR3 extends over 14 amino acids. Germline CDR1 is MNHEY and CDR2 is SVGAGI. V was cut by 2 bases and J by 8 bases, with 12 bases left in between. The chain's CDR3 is CASSYRRGGEKLFF. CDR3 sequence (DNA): TGTGCCAGCAGTTACCGGCGGGGAGGGGAAAAACTGTTTTTT.

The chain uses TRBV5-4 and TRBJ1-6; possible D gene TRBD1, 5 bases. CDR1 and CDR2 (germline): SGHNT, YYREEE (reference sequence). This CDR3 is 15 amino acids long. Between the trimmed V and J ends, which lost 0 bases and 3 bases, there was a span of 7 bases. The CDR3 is CASSLVGGYNSPLHF. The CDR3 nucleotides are TGTGCCAGCAGCTTGGTGGGGGGCTATAATTCACCCCTCCACTTT.

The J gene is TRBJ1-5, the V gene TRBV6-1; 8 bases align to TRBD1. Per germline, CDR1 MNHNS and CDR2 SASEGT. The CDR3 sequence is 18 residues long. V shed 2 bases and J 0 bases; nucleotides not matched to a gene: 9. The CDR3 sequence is CASSELRQGAYSNQPQHF. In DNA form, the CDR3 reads TGTGCCAGCAGTGAATTACGGCAGGGGGCATATAGCAATCAGCCCCAGCATTTT.

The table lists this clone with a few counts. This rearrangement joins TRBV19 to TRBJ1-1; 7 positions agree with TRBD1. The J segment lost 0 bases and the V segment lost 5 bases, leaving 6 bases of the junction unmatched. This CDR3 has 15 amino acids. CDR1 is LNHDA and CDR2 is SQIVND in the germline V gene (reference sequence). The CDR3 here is CASSSPDRMNTEAFF. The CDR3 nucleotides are TGTGCCAGTAGTTCCCCGGACAGGATGAACACTGAAGCTTTCTTT.

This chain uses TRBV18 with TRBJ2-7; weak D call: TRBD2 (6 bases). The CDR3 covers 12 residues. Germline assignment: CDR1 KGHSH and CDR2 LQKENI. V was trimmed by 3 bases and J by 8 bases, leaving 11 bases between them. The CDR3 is CASSPSAGKQYF. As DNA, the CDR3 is TGTGCCAGCTCACCGAGCGCGGGGAAGCAGTACTTC.